The entry that follows covers one TCR beta chain sequence. In TCRdb, the 5' RACE reads were re-called with MiXCR into one record per CDR3 protein. The data hold 300,000 to 450,000 distinct CDR3 sequences, with about 6.2% observed a single time. The data were obtained in a study of T cells after yellow fever vaccination. V lost 5 bases and J lost 8, with 21 bases in between. This CDR3 spans 16 amino acids. The germline gives CDR1 SEHNR, CDR2 FQNEAQ (reference sequence). The V and J genes are TRBV7-9 and TRBJ1-4, with D unresolved. This TCR came from a man aged 25 to 40 who received the YFV17D yellow fever vaccine. Sample: PBMCs, taken 5 days after the yellow fever booster vaccination. The CDR3 is CASSSPVWAVSEKLFF. The CDR3 coding sequence is TGTGCCAGCAGCAGTCCAGTATGGGCTGTAAGCGAAAAACTGTTTTTT.